Listed here is a single T cell receptor (beta chain). Only in-frame clones appear in the TCRdb table, and some are missing; sequencing was by immunoSEQ multiplex PCR. The data contain roughly 400,000 clones, around 92% of them seen just once; the ten biggest clones take up 1.5% to 2%. Trimming left V 4 bases short and J 6 bases short, with 13 bases between. The germline V gene has CDR1 MGHDK and CDR2 SYGVNS. The CDR3 length is 13 residues. The sample originates from a study of Ad26.COV2.S vaccination and SARS-CoV-2 variants. Turning to the study itself: It was the COV1001 Ad26.COV2.S trial arm that included the donor.

Treatment noted: over 15 received Ad26.COV2.S at low or high dose, single or two shots; 5 received placebo; per-sample allocation not given. The investigators took samples on day 63 after the first vaccine or placebo injection. The V and J genes are TRBV25-1 and TRBJ2-7, with D possibly matching TRBD2 (5 bases). This clonotype was sampled from a person aged 18-65 years who received the Ad26.COV2.S COVID-19 vaccine or a placebo. Sequenced here: peripheral blood, sampled in a trial of Ad26.COV2.S vaccine versus placebo. CDR3 residues: CASSGGIEGEQYF. As DNA, the CDR3 is TGTGCCAGCAGTGGAGGGATAGAGGGCGAGCAGTACTTC.